This T cell receptor (beta chain) was sequenced during a study of radiation and T cells in renal cell carcinoma. The study, taken as a whole, reports: In blood, top tumor clones expanded by 2 weeks, shrinking by 4.

Time point specified: blood 4 weeks post-SBRT, at nephrectomy. As to treatment: 15 Gy SBRT to primary tumor, nephrectomy 4 weeks later. Nephrectomy followed 15 Gy stereotactic body radiation by 4 weeks. The CDR3 covers 15 residues. CDR1 SGHVS and CDR2 FQNEAQ come from the germline V gene. V was pared by 1 base and J by 1 base, with 11 bases between. The repertoire was sequenced with immunoSEQ multiplex PCR; TCRdb's copy has only in-frame clones and lacks some. The table has roughly 90,000 clones, around four fifths seen once; the top ten hold approximately 8.8%. With regard to this clone: Its antigen is currently unknown.

The chain employs TRBV7-8 and TRBJ2-7; possibly TRBD1 for D (5 bases). This TCR derives from a man between 45 and 60 years old with renal cell carcinoma. Sequencing was performed on blood, taken from a patient whose treatment included radiotherapy and nephrectomy. The CDR3 reads CASSLGAGISYEQYF. The CDR3 DNA is TGTGCCAGCAGCTTAGGGGCAGGGATATCCTACGAGCAGTACTTC.